Each of the 3 T cell receptor beta chains below was sequenced from the same sample in a study of blood T cell repertoires in COVID-19. Produced via immunoSEQ multiplex PCR; TCRdb's table is partial and in-frame only. The sample has approximately 320,000 clones; approximately 86% are singletons. Sequenced sample: PBMCs or T cells enriched from blood (not recorded which). All receptors derive from a woman between 18 and 29 years old who had recovered from COVID-19.

This clone was seen just once. The rearrangement links TRBV18 to TRBJ1-2, with 9 bases lining up with TRBD1. CDR1 is KGHSH and CDR2 is LQKENI in the germline V gene. V shed 3 bases and J 7 bases; nucleotides not matched to a gene: 9. CDR3 length equals 15 residues. CDR3 in DNA: TGTGCCAGCTCACCCCGGGACAGGGTAATAGGTGGCTACACCTTC. This codes for CASSPRDRVIGGYTF.

The chain carries TRBV12-3 or TRBV12-4 and TRBJ2-3, with D unresolved. CDR3 length: 13 residues. V was shortened by 3 bases and J by 4 bases, with 8 bases between the two germline ends. The CDR3 reads CASSFRPADTQYF. CDR3 bases: TGTGCCAGCAGTTTCAGGCCCGCAGATACGCAGTATTTT.

V gene TRBV10-3 combines with J gene TRBJ1-2; D perhaps matches TRBD1 (6 bases). The CDR3 is 15 residues long. Germline CDR1 is ENHRY and CDR2 is SYGVKD. Trimming removed 3 bases from V and 4 bases from J, with 15 bases in between. In DNA, the CDR3 is TGTGCCATCAGTGATGGGGGCGAGTGGAGCTATGGCTACACCTTC. Translated, it gives CAISDGGEWSYGYTF.